Here is one T cell receptor (beta chain) with its context. This entry comes from a study of T-cell memory formation after mild COVID-19. TCRdb analysed the 5' RACE reads with MiXCR anew, one entry per CDR3 protein. The sample has 150,000 or so distinct CDR3 sequences, about 25% seen once; the top ten hold roughly a quarter. The V and J ends lost 4 bases and 5 bases, in that order; junction bases with no gene match: 13. Germline CDR1 reads SEHNR; CDR2 reads FQNEAQ (reference sequence). This CDR3 spans 16 amino acids. The receptor was derived from an adult woman who had mild COVID-19 (a few samples of this study predate the infection). Cell type and time point are not known. Source material: PBMCs or a T cell subset sorted from them (not recorded which). The chain has TRBV7-9 and TRBJ2-7; the match to TRBD1 covers 8 bases. The CDR3 DNA is TGTGCCAGCAGCTCAACTCATCTCGGACAGGGCCACGAGCAGTACTTC. This translates into CASSSTHLGQGHEQYF. Supplemented by reference TRBV7-9 and TRBJ2-7, the full variable domain reads DTGVSQNPRHKITKRGQNVTFRCDPISEHNRLYWYRQTLGQGPEFLTYFQNEAQLEKSRLLSDRFSAERPKGSFSTLEIQRTEQGDSAMYLCASSSTHLGQGHEQYFGPGTRLTVT.